These 26 T cell receptor beta chains were all obtained from the same sample, sequenced in a study of CD8 T cells in Susac syndrome. The RNA input was about 0.45 to 1 ug, and it was reverse transcribed with random hexamers. TCRdb analysed the immunoSEQ multiplex PCR reads with MiXCR anew, one entry per CDR3 protein. Seen here are under 200,000 distinct CDR3 sequences, more than 95% observed once, and the top ten hold about 0.12%. The sequenced material came from CD4+ T cells from PBMCs. Source of these receptors: a human donor with Susac syndrome.

The genes are TRBV4-3 and TRBJ1-3; D gene ambiguous. The V and J ends lost 0 bases and 7 bases respectively, with 10 bases between them. The CDR3 is 14 amino acids. Germline-derived CDR1 and CDR2 are LGHNA and YSLEER. DNA for the CDR3: TGCGCCAGCAGCCAAGATCTACGTCAGAACACCATATATTTT. This encodes CASSQDLRQNTIYF.

The chain couples TRBV6-5 to TRBJ2-7; D call uncertain. Germline assignment: CDR1 MNHEY and CDR2 SVGAGI. The CDR3 contains 17 residues. Trimming pared 2 bases from V and 0 bases from J, leaving 17 bases between. The CDR3 coding sequence is TGTGCCAGCAGTTACCGTATTGGGGTTGGCAGCTCCTACGAGCAGTACTTC. This gives the protein CASSYRIGVGSSYEQYF.

The sample holds one count of this clonotype. This chain connects TRBV12-5 to TRBJ2-1, with 7 bases identical to TRBD2. The CDR3 has 17 amino acids. Germline values: CDR1 LGHNT, CDR2 FRNRAP. With 0 bases clipped from V and 9 bases from J, the junction kept 14 bases outside the gene matches. CDR3 residues: CASGLVPGTNHRGEQFF. DNA for the CDR3: TGTGCTAGTGGTTTGGTACCCGGGACTAATCATCGGGGTGAGCAGTTCTTC.

The chain uses TRBV11-2 and TRBJ2-3, with D unresolved. Deletions cut 2 bases from V and 2 bases from J, with 11 bases between. This CDR3 contains 15 residues. Germline CDR1 reads SGHAT; CDR2 reads FQNNGV. The CDR3 is CASSLSSQHTDTQYF. CDR3 sequence (DNA): TGTGCCAGCAGCTTAAGCAGTCAGCACACAGATACGCAGTATTTT.

The J gene is TRBJ2-7, the V gene TRBV28; D call uncertain. The CDR3 runs to 14 residues. CDR1 is MDHEN and CDR2 is SYDVKM in the germline V gene. Trimming took off 4 bases at V and 2 bases at J, with 12 bases between the two ends. Here the CDR3 reads CASSSLNDPYEQYF. In DNA, the CDR3 is TGTGCCAGCAGTTCACTAAACGACCCCTACGAGCAGTACTTC.

This chain joins TRBV20-1 and TRBJ1-5; 8 bases agree with TRBD1. CDR3 length: 14 residues. The germline V gene has CDR1 DFQATT and CDR2 SNEGSKA (reference sequence). V gave up 3 bases and J gave up 7 bases; unmatched junction bases: 8. This chain's CDR3 is CSASPGTGTQPQHF. The CDR3 nucleotides are TGCAGTGCTAGCCCAGGGACAGGTACCCAGCCCCAGCATTTT.

The chain joins TRBV3-1 to TRBJ2-7; D possibly corresponds to TRBD1 (6 bases). V lost 6 bases and J 2 bases, leaving 23 bases between the germline ends. The CDR3 is 17 residues long. Germline V CDR1 and CDR2: LGHDT, YNNKEL (reference sequence). DNA of the CDR3: TGTGCCAGCAGTCGAAAACAGGGCCCAATAACTCCCTACGAGCAGTACGTC. This encodes CASSRKQGPITPYEQYV.

This chain connects TRBV20-1 to TRBJ1-1; unclear D gene. Trimming took 3 bases from V and 8 from J, leaving 7 bases between them. CDR1 and CDR2 from the germline V gene are DFQATT and SNEGSKA (reference sequence). This CDR3 spans 10 amino acids. Here the CDR3 reads CSASGREAFF. The CDR3 nucleotides are TGCAGTGCTAGCGGGAGGGAAGCTTTCTTT.

As concerns this clonotype: The germline gene is not matched at one end of the junction; a read error may be the cause. The rearrangement joins TRBV7-2 to TRBJ1-1; TRBD1 matches 8 bases. The CDR3 contains 12 residues. The germline V gene encodes CDR1 SGHTA and CDR2 FQGNSA. The CDR3 reads CASSQPGTGSIF. The CDR3 DNA follows: TGTGCCAGCAGCCAACCCGGGACAGGTTCGATCTTT.

This sequence joins TRBV29-1 and TRBJ1-1, with no clear D. V dropped 1 base and J dropped 0 bases, with 9 bases sitting between them. CDR1 SQVTM and CDR2 ANQGSEA come from the germline V gene. The CDR3 sequence is 14 residues long. The DNA for the CDR3 is TGCAGCGTTGAAGGGCAGTCCGTGAACACTGAAGCTTTCTTT. Translating gives CSVEGQSVNTEAFF.

The chain joins TRBV24-1 to TRBJ1-2, with unresolved D. The germline V gene encodes CDR1 KGHDR and CDR2 SFDVKD. The CDR3 loop spans 12 amino acids. V lost 5 bases and J 8 bases, leaving 11 bases between the germline ends. The DNA for the CDR3 is TGTGCCACCAGTGCGGGTGATGGGGGCTACACCTTC. Translated, it gives CATSAGDGGYTF.

This clonotype was found once. In nucleotides, the CDR3 is TGTGCCAGCAGTCGAGGACAGGTCGATAATGAAAAACTGTTTTTT. This sequence encodes CASSRGQVDNEKLFF. This sequence joins TRBV7-8 and TRBJ1-4; TRBD1 matches 7 bases. Germline CDR1 is SGHVS and CDR2 is FQNEAQ. V dropped 6 bases and J dropped 4; count of bases not matched to a gene: 8. This CDR3 comprises 15 residues.

This chain uses TRBV29-1 with TRBJ2-3, with D unclear. The CDR3 totals 16 residues. The germline V and J ends were trimmed by 0 bases and 0 bases, with 13 bases remaining between them. From germline, CDR1 is SQVTM and CDR2 ANQGSEA. The chain's CDR3 is CSVEDSGRSSTDTQYF. CDR3 coding DNA: TGCAGCGTTGAAGATAGTGGGCGTAGCAGCACAGATACGCAGTATTTT.

The V and J genes are TRBV4-2 and TRBJ2-5; TRBD2 matches 8 bases. There are 13 residues in the CDR3. The junction had 3 bases not matched to a gene; V was cut back by 5 bases and J by 4 bases. Germline V CDR1 and CDR2: LGHNA, YNFKEQ. CDR3 in amino acids: CASSTGLGETQYF. The DNA for the CDR3 is TGTGCCAGCAGCACGGGACTAGGAGAGACCCAGTACTTC.

The chain is built from TRBV2 and TRBJ2-3; 8 bases agree with TRBD2. Germline assignment: CDR1 SNHLY and CDR2 FYNNEI. CDR3 size: 14 residues. With V trimmed by 6 bases and J by 4 bases, 6 bases remained unmatched. The CDR3 DNA is TGTGCCAGCAGGAATAGCGGGGCTCCAGATACGCAGTATTTT. This sequence encodes CASRNSGAPDTQYF.

J is TRBJ1-2 and V is TRBV2; possibly TRBD1 for D (6 bases). Trimming cost V 8 bases and J 8 bases, with 18 bases left between them. Germline loops: CDR1 SNHLY, CDR2 FYNNEI. The CDR3 runs 13 residues. As DNA, the CDR3 is TGTGCCAGCGGGGGGCAGGGATTCGAGGGCTACACCTTC. The encoded protein is CASGGQGFEGYTF.

This chain uses TRBV19 with TRBJ2-2, with D uncertain. V was trimmed by 3 bases and J by 0 bases, leaving 8 bases between them. CDR3 length equals 15 residues. In germline, CDR1 is LNHDA, CDR2 SQIVND (reference sequence). CDR3 DNA sequence: TGTGCCAGTAGTATTCGAGGCGCGAACACCGGGGAGCTGTTTTTT. Its translation: CASSIRGANTGELFF.

The chain carries TRBV7-9 and TRBJ2-1; either TRBD1 or TRBD2 may supply D (5 bases each). Trimming shortened V by 2 bases and J by 8 bases, and 16 bases separated the two germline ends. This CDR3 has 15 amino acids. Germline V gene sequence: CDR1 SEHNR, CDR2 FQNEAQ (reference sequence). The CDR3 nucleotides are TGTGCCAGCAGCTTACATGGGGGAGCATACTATGAGCAGTTCTTC. Translating gives CASSLHGGAYYEQFF.

V and J are TRBV20-1 and TRBJ2-6, with 9 bases fitting TRBD1. CDR3 size: 16 residues. After removal of 1 base from V and 4 bases from J, the junction contained 5 bases not matched to a gene. CDR1 and CDR2 (germline): DFQATT, SNEGSKA (reference sequence). The DNA of the CDR3 is TGCAGTGCTAGAGCCCACAGGGGGCCAGGGGCCAACGTCCTGACTTTC. It codes for CSARAHRGPGANVLTF.

This chain links TRBV5-4 with TRBJ2-1, with D perhaps matching TRBD2 (5 bases). The CDR3 totals 14 residues. The germline V gene encodes CDR1 SGHNT and CDR2 YYREEE (reference sequence). V was trimmed by 2 bases and J by 4 bases, leaving 10 bases between them. CDR3 bases: TGTGCCAGCAGCTTTCGGACTGGGTACAATGAGCAGTTCTTC. Translating gives CASSFRTGYNEQFF.

The V gene is TRBV5-1, the J gene TRBJ1-6, with 9 bases that match TRBD1. The J segment lost 9 bases and the V segment lost 4 bases, leaving 8 bases of the junction unmatched. Per the germline V gene, CDR1 is SGHRS and CDR2 is YFSETQ. The CDR3 consists of 15 residues. The CDR3 region has the DNA TGCGCCAGCAGCCTAAACACGGACAGGGGTTCACCCCTCCACTTT. Amino acid sequence: CASSLNTDRGSPLHF.

The genes are TRBV6-5 and TRBJ1-2; a possible D gene is TRBD1 (5 bases). CDR1 is MNHEY, CDR2 SVGAGI, per germline. With 2 bases removed from V and 3 bases from J, the gap between germline ends came to 10 bases. The CDR3 contains 14 residues. The CDR3 loop is CASSYAGPDYGYTF. In DNA, the CDR3 is TGTGCCAGCAGTTACGCAGGGCCCGACTATGGCTACACCTTC.

This rearrangement joins TRBV20-1 to TRBJ1-4; D is perhaps TRBD1 (6 bases). Germline V gives CDR1 DFQATT, CDR2 SNEGSKA (reference sequence). CDR3 length: 16 amino acids. V lost 5 bases and J 10 bases, leaving 26 bases between the germline ends. In DNA form, the CDR3 reads TGCAGTGCTTTCCGACAGGCAAGGGACTCCTATGGAAAACTGTTTTTT. Translating it yields CSAFRQARDSYGKLFF.

The genes are TRBV7-3 and TRBJ2-3, with 13 bases aligning to TRBD2. CDR1 and CDR2 from the germline V gene are SGHTA and FQGTGA. Unmatched junction bases numbered 5, after V lost 5 bases and J lost 3 bases. The CDR3 covers 16 residues. CDR3 sequence: CASSPGLAGITDTQYF. The CDR3 DNA reads TGTGCCAGCAGCCCGGGACTAGCGGGAATTACAGATACGCAGTATTTT.

The CDR3: CSATDSMNTEAFF. CDR3 bases: TGCAGTGCCACGGACAGCATGAACACTGAAGCTTTCTTT. The chain is built from TRBV20-1 and TRBJ1-1, with D perhaps matching TRBD1 (6 bases). CDR1 and CDR2 from the germline V gene are DFQATT and SNEGSKA (reference sequence). The CDR3 is 13 amino acids. V dropped 6 bases and J dropped 0 bases, with 11 bases sitting between them.

The chain uses TRBV28 and TRBJ2-5, with 8 bases lining up with TRBD2. The J segment lost 4 bases and the V segment lost 8 bases, leaving 3 bases of the junction unmatched. From germline, CDR1 is MDHEN and CDR2 SYDVKM. The CDR3 is 12 amino acids. Written as DNA, the CDR3 is TGTGCCAGCCGGGAGGGGATAGAGACCCAGTACTTC. The encoded protein is CASREGIETQYF.